This T cell receptor beta chain is from a study of T cell responses to AZD1222 COVID-19 vaccine. Study details: It was second doses at about 4 or about 12 weeks that were pooled. Study-wide findings and caveats: Nearly half of spike-specific TCRs reportedly go after variant regions that carry no mutations.

Sequencing was performed with immunoSEQ multiplex PCR; in TCRdb, only in-frame clones are kept and a portion is missing. The repertoire holds approximately 100,000 clones, roughly nine tenths seen once, with approximately 5.6% in the top ten. Per germline, CDR1 SGHNT and CDR2 YYREEE (reference sequence). Losses at the gene ends were 4 bases for V and 5 bases for J; bases not matched to a gene: 13. This CDR3 has 16 amino acids. In regard to this clone: Its cognate antigen is unknown.

This clonotype originated in an adult in good health. Sequenced material: peripheral blood, taken on day 0 of AZD1222 vaccination. The chain joins TRBV5-4 to TRBJ2-5; 8 bases are shared with TRBD1. The chain's CDR3 is CASSRSGDRKRETQYF. The CDR3 DNA reads as TGTGCCAGCAGCCGGTCGGGGGACAGGAAAAGGGAGACCCAGTACTTC.